This T cell receptor beta chain originates from a study of blood T cell repertoires in COVID-19. In the study overall: Acute-phase and convalescent COVID-19 samples originated in the United States, Italy and Spain. Sources were T cells, B-cell-depleted T cells, or PBMCs; the material itself was cDNA or gDNA.

Per the study methods: Reference gene primer amplification gave estimated nucleated cell counts. Profiled with immunoSEQ multiplex PCR; TCRdb holds only in-frame clones, not every one. V, J and clone size were drawn from that table, and D and trimming were deduced from the DNA. The data show approximately 150,000 clones, with 79% seen just once and over 8.5% held by the top ten. The germline gives CDR1 KGHDR, CDR2 SFDVKD. CDR3 length equals 13 residues. J was trimmed by 2 bases and V by 5 bases; bases with no gene match: 2. This receptor was obtained from a man aged 50-59 years with active or convalescent COVID-19. The sequencing sample was made of peripheral blood. The rearrangement links TRBV24-1 to TRBJ2-7, with 7 bases matching TRBD1. CDR3 sequence: CATSGQGTYEQYF. CDR3 coding DNA: TGTGCCACCAGTGGACAGGGTACCTACGAGCAGTACTTC.